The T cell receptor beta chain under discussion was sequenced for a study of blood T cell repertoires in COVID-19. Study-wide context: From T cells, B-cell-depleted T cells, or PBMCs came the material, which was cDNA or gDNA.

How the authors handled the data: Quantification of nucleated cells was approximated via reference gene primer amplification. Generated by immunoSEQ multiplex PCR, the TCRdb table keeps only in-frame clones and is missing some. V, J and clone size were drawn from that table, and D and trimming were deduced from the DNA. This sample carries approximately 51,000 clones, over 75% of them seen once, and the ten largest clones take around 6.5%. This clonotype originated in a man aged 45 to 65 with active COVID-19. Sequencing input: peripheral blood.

CDR3 in DNA: TGTGCCAGCAGCCAAGATCATAATCAGGGAGGGTATTCACCCCTCCACTTT. Encoded protein: CASSQDHNQGGYSPLHF. J is TRBJ1-6 and V is TRBV4-2; tentative D call: TRBD1 (5 bases). CDR1 and CDR2 from the germline V gene are LGHNA and YNFKEQ. The CDR3 runs 17 residues. V lost 0 bases, J lost 8 bases, and 17 bases lay in between.